One and the same sample provided the 16 T cell receptor beta chains below, sequenced in a study of tumor-infiltrating lymphocytes in localized non-small cell lung cancer. Sequencing was performed with immunoSEQ multiplex PCR; in TCRdb, only in-frame clones are kept and a portion is missing. This table holds 12,000 to 15,000 clones, around 70% found once. The specimen was uninvolved lung tissue not adjacent to the tumor. These receptors were taken from a human donor with non-small cell lung cancer.

The DNA for the CDR3 is TGCGCCAGCAGCGGCGGCGGGGGTAACACTGAAGCTTTCTTT. This translates into CASSGGGGNTEAFF. The chain recombines TRBV5-1 with TRBJ1-1, with D possibly being TRBD1 (5 bases). The CDR3 runs to 14 residues. The germline V gene encodes CDR1 SGHRS and CDR2 YFSETQ. Deletions cut 4 bases from V and 2 bases from J, with 12 bases between.

The sample holds one count of this clone. The V gene is TRBV7-8, the J gene TRBJ1-2; D may be TRBD1 (5 bases). Germline assignment: CDR1 SGHVS and CDR2 FQNEAQ. V was trimmed by 1 base and J by 7 bases, leaving 13 bases between them. This CDR3 spans 14 amino acids. The CDR3 DNA is TGTGCCAGCAGCTTAGTTGTAGGGGATAGTGGCTACACCTTC. This gives the protein CASSLVVGDSGYTF.

This chain connects TRBV29-1 to TRBJ2-7, with TRBD2 as a possible D gene (6 bases). V lost 2 bases and J 3 bases, leaving 17 bases between the germline ends. The CDR3 extends over 15 amino acids. Per the germline V gene, CDR1 is SQVTM and CDR2 is ANQGSEA. The CDR3 sequence: CSVERRGGVGYEQYF. The CDR3 DNA sequence: TGCAGCGTTGAAAGGCGTGGCGGGGTCGGCTACGAGCAGTACTTC.

The chain links TRBV30 to TRBJ2-3, with D possibly being TRBD1 (7 bases). Germline V gives CDR1 GTSNPN, CDR2 SVGIG (reference sequence). V lost 4 bases and J lost 5, with 25 bases in between. The CDR3 sequence is 17 residues long. DNA of the CDR3: TGTGCCTGGACCCCGCTACCCCCAGGGGGGTTTTTAGATACGCAGTATTTT. Its protein product is CAWTPLPPGGFLDTQYF.

The chain combines TRBV6-5 with TRBJ2-7; D may be TRBD1 (6 bases). V was shortened by 4 bases and J by 0 bases, with 16 bases between the two germline ends. From germline, CDR1 is MNHEY and CDR2 SVGAGI. The CDR3 sequence is 16 residues long. The CDR3 nucleotides are TGTGCCAGCAGTTTTTCAGGGGCAGGAAGCTCCTACGAGCAGTACTTC. Protein sequence: CASSFSGAGSSYEQYF.

The V call is TRBV14, the J call TRBJ2-2, with TRBD1 identical over 10 bases. After removal of 0 bases from V and 3 bases from J, the junction contained 4 bases not matched to a gene. The V gene's germline CDR1 is SGHDN and CDR2 FVKESK. This CDR3 comprises 17 residues. CDR3 nucleotide sequence: TGTGCCAGCAGCCAAGAAAGGGACAGGGGACACACCGGGGAGCTGTTTTTT. Translation gives CASSQERDRGHTGELFF.

This chain uses TRBV5-1 with TRBJ2-6; D assignment may be TRBD1 or TRBD2 (5 bases each). The germline V gene has CDR1 SGHRS and CDR2 YFSETQ. The CDR3 runs 18 residues. V dropped 0 bases and J dropped 3 bases, with 16 bases sitting between them. CDR3 in DNA: TGCGCCAGCAGCTTGGTAGGACCTGGGGGTGGTGGGGCCAACGTCCTGACTTTC. Translation gives CASSLVGPGGGGANVLTF.

This chain joins TRBV12-2 and TRBJ1-1; the table's D gene call, TRBD1, was not cross checked with the DNA. TRBV12-2 is classified as a pseudogene. The CDR3 consists of 19 residues. This chain's CDR3 is CASRLVHVVWTELNTEAFF. As DNA, the CDR3 is TGTGCAAGTCGCTTAGTTCATGTAGTTTGGACAGAACTGAACACTGAAGCTTTCTTT.

This chain links TRBV25-1 with TRBJ2-7; 7 bases fit TRBD2. V lost 6 bases and J lost 6; bases outside the gene matches: 8. CDR3 length: 13 amino acids. From germline, CDR1 is MGHDK and CDR2 SYGVNS. The CDR3 DNA follows: TGTGCCAGCAGGGCGGGAGAGTGGAGCGAGCAGTACTTC. This gives the protein CASRAGEWSEQYF.

A remark on this clone: One end of the junction is discordant with germline, which a read error may explain. Other DNA sequences in the sample encode the same CDR3. The chain is built from TRBV4-1 and TRBJ1-2; D possibly corresponds to TRBD1 (6 bases). Per germline, CDR1 MGHRA and CDR2 YSYEKL. The CDR3 is 12 residues long. The CDR3 sequence is CASSQGAYGYTF. The CDR3 DNA reads as TGCGCCAGCAGCCAGGGGGCTTATGGCTACACCTTT.

V and J are TRBV5-6 and TRBJ2-1, with a tentative D call TRBD2 (5 bases). With 0 bases removed from V and 3 bases from J, the gap between germline ends came to 7 bases. This CDR3 is built from 14 residues. From germline, CDR1 is SGHDT and CDR2 YYEEEE. DNA of the CDR3: TGTGCCAGCAGCTTGGTTGAGGGCTACAATGAGCAGTTCTTC. It yields the protein CASSLVEGYNEQFF. The full variable domain, rest sourced from reference TRBV5-6 and TRBJ2-1, is DAGVTQSPTHLIKTRGQQVTLRCSPKSGHDTVSWYQQALGQGPQFIFQYYEEEERQRGNFPDRFSGHQFPNYSSELNVNALLLGDSALYLCASSLVEGYNEQFFGPGTRLTVL.

This clone was counted between two and nine times. The CDR3 reads CASSGRAGVSYEQYF. CDR3 sequence (DNA): TGTGCCAGCAGCGGGCGGGCAGGGGTCTCCTACGAGCAGTACTTC. The chain uses TRBV5-6 and TRBJ2-7, with TRBD1 as a possible D gene (6 bases). This CDR3 is 15 amino acids long. CDR1 is SGHDT, CDR2 YYEEEE, per germline. Trimming pared 4 bases from V and 0 bases from J, leaving 14 bases between.

The rearrangement links TRBV5-8 to TRBJ1-5, with a possible D match to TRBD1 (5 bases). CDR3 length: 14 amino acids. The germline gives CDR1 SGHTS, CDR2 YDEGEE. Trimming stripped 1 base from V and 6 bases from J, with 11 bases between. The CDR3 nucleotides read TGTGCCAGCAGCTTGTGGGGCTCAGGTCAGCCCCAGCATTTT. This translates into CASSLWGSGQPQHF.

This clone is categorized as medium-sized. This rearrangement joins TRBV5-6 to TRBJ2-2; 8 nucleotides line up with TRBD2. Germline values: CDR1 SGHDT, CDR2 YYEEEE. CDR3 length: 16 residues. The V segment lost 0 bases and the J segment 5 bases; nucleotides outside the gene matches: 6. The CDR3 DNA reads as TGTGCCAGCAGCTTGGGCCGGGAGGGAGAGACCGGGGAGCTGTTTTTT. Its protein is CASSLGREGETGELFF. Drawing the rest from reference TRBV5-6 and TRBJ2-2, the complete variable domain is DAGVTQSPTHLIKTRGQQVTLRCSPKSGHDTVSWYQQALGQGPQFIFQYYEEEERQRGNFPDRFSGHQFPNYSSELNVNALLLGDSALYLCASSLGREGETGELFFGEGSRLTVL.

This clone qualifies as medium-sized. The chain couples TRBV30 to TRBJ1-1, with 7 nucleotides matching TRBD1. The germline V gene has CDR1 GTSNPN and CDR2 SVGIG (reference sequence). Trimming took 0 bases from V and 7 from J; bases not matched to a gene: 2. This CDR3 has 12 residues. CDR3 nucleotides: TGTGCCTGGAGTGTACAGGGGAATGAAGCTTTCTTT. Translated, it gives CAWSVQGNEAFF.

The J gene is TRBJ2-1, the V gene TRBV11-3, with no clear D. The CDR3 contains 15 residues. Germline CDR1 is SGHNT and CDR2 is YENEEA. V lost 5 bases, J lost 0 bases, and 11 bases lay in between. CDR3 nucleotide sequence: TGTGCCAGCAGCCGTACAGAGAGCTCCTACAATGAGCAGTTCTTC. Translation gives CASSRTESSYNEQFF.